A single sample is the source of the 29 T cell receptor beta chains below, sequenced in a study of blood T cell repertoires in COVID-19. Libraries were prepared by immunoSEQ multiplex PCR; TCRdb keeps only in-frame clonotypes and omits some of them. The data show 150,000 or so clones, approximately 82% seen once. The sequenced material came from peripheral blood. All receptors derive from a woman aged 40-49 years with COVID-19, enrolled during active disease.

Remarks on this clone: In the same sample, other DNA sequences code for this CDR3. J is TRBJ1-1 and V is TRBV3-1 (or the pseudogene TRBV3-2); D unresolved. CDR1 LGHDT and CDR2 YNNKEL come from the germline V gene (reference sequence). The CDR3 spans 15 residues. The ends were cut back, 1 base at V and 1 base at J, with 10 bases in the middle. CDR3 residues: CASSQVAGRNTEAFF. CDR3 coding DNA: TGTGCCAGCAGCCAAGTTGCGGGAAGGAACACTGAAGCTTTCTTT.

J is TRBJ1-1 and V is TRBV6-5; possibly TRBD1 for D (6 bases). Trimming cost V 6 bases and J 4 bases, with 15 bases left between them. Germline V gives CDR1 MNHEY, CDR2 SVGAGI. This CDR3 spans 14 amino acids. CDR3: CASSRGGLSTEAFF. DNA for the CDR3: TGTGCCAGCAGCCGGGGGGGGCTGAGCACTGAAGCTTTCTTT.

The chain couples TRBV11-2 to TRBJ2-2; a weak D match, TRBD2 (6 bases). Germline V lookup: CDR1 SGHAT, CDR2 FQNNGV. The CDR3 runs 14 residues. V was cut by 8 bases and J by 2 bases, with 12 bases left in between. CDR3 nucleotide sequence: TGTGCCAGCCGCCGGGACTTAAACACCGGGGAGCTGTTTTTT. It encodes CASRRDLNTGELFF.

Note on this clone: At the DNA level, this CDR3 is encoded by other sequences in the same sample as well. The chain couples TRBV27 to TRBJ2-1; the D gene is possibly TRBD2 (5 bases). Germline CDR1 reads MNHEY; CDR2 reads SMNVEV (reference sequence). V was shortened by 6 bases and J by 1 base, with 13 bases between the two germline ends. The length of the CDR3 is 15 residues. CDR3 amino acids: CASRPPGGSYNEQFF. In nucleotides, the CDR3 is TGTGCCAGCAGGCCCCCTGGAGGATCCTACAATGAGCAGTTCTTC.

CDR3 nucleotides: TGTGCCAGCAGCCCCGGGACTAGCGGTTCAGATACGCAGTATTTT. Translation: CASSPGTSGSDTQYF. V usage is TRBV7-3 and J usage is TRBJ2-3; TRBD2 agrees at 11 bases. The CDR3 length is 15 residues. Per germline, CDR1 SGHTA and CDR2 FQGTGA. Trimming at V came to 5 bases and at J to 4 bases, leaving 5 bases not matched to a gene.

The chain joins TRBV10-2 to TRBJ2-5; 11 nucleotides line up with TRBD2. Trimming at V came to 5 bases and at J to 4 bases, leaving 15 bases not matched to a gene. Germline V CDR1 and CDR2: WSHSY, SAAADI. This CDR3 region has 18 residues. The CDR3 protein is CASSQSGLAGGEGETQYF. Here the CDR3 DNA reads TGCGCCAGCAGTCAGAGTGGCCTAGCGGGAGGTGAAGGAGAGACCCAGTACTTC.

This rearrangement joins TRBV3-1 (or the pseudogene TRBV3-2) to TRBJ2-2; maybe TRBD1 (6 bases). This CDR3 contains 15 residues. Germline CDR1 LGHDT, CDR2 YNNKEL (reference sequence). V was trimmed by 5 bases and J by 5 bases, leaving 15 bases between them. CDR3 in amino acids: CASSYYRDGTGELFF. In DNA form, the CDR3 reads TGTGCCAGCAGCTACTACAGGGATGGTACCGGGGAGCTGTTTTTT.

This chain connects TRBV4-1 to TRBJ2-3; D is possibly TRBD1 (6 bases). V shed 4 bases and J shed 5 bases, with 19 bases lying between them. Germline V CDR1 and CDR2: MGHRA, YSYEKL. This CDR3 comprises 16 residues. CDR3 nucleotide sequence: TGCGCCAGCAGCCGAGTCTTCGAGGGGGTTGAAGATACGCAGTATTTT. Encoded protein: CASSRVFEGVEDTQYF.

CDR3 nucleotides: TGTGCCAGCAGCCCCAGTGGCACCGGGGAGCTGTTTTTT. Translated, it gives CASSPSGTGELFF. J is TRBJ2-2 and V is TRBV5-4; D gene unclear. This CDR3 is built from 13 residues. V shed 4 bases and J shed 4 bases, with 8 bases lying between them. The germline CDR1 and CDR2 sequences are SGHNT and YYREEE (reference sequence).

The chain couples TRBV11-2 to TRBJ2-7; a possible D gene is TRBD1 (6 bases). This CDR3 spans 14 amino acids. V lost 3 bases and J lost 0, with 9 bases in between. CDR1 and CDR2 (germline): SGHAT, FQNNGV. The CDR3, as DNA: TGTGCCAGCAGCTTGGGGGCGAGCTCCTACGAGCAGTACGTC. Its protein is CASSLGASSYEQYV.

This chain links TRBV7-3 with TRBJ2-1, with a possible D match to TRBD2 (5 bases). CDR3 size: 14 residues. Germline V gives CDR1 SGHTA, CDR2 FQGTGA. Trimming left V 5 bases short and J 8 bases short, with 16 bases between. The CDR3 DNA is TGTGCCAGCAGCCCACATGCCGGGGTCGATGAGCAGTTCTTC. Translation: CASSPHAGVDEQFF.

The rearrangement joins TRBV28 to TRBJ2-7; D uncertain. The germline gives CDR1 MDHEN, CDR2 SYDVKM. V was shortened by 10 bases and J by 4 bases, with 11 bases between the two germline ends. The CDR3 runs to 11 residues. The CDR3 here is CATQGVYEQYV. In nucleotides, the CDR3 is TGTGCCACCCAAGGAGTTTACGAGCAGTACGTC.

The rearrangement uses TRBV6-5 and TRBJ1-2, with 9 bases lining up with TRBD1. Germline trimming cut 4 bases from V and 7 bases from J; bases unmatched to any gene: 7. Germline-derived CDR1 and CDR2 are MNHEY and SVGAGI. CDR3 length equals 14 residues. This CDR3 is CASSSDRGRGGYTF. As DNA, the CDR3 is TGTGCCAGCAGTTCGGACAGGGGCAGAGGTGGCTACACCTTC.

The CDR3, as DNA: TGTGCCAGCAGCGGACAGGGGGCGAAGGGCGGGGAGCTGTTTTTT. As protein: CASSGQGAKGGELFF. The V and J genes are TRBV2 and TRBJ2-2, with 11 positions matching TRBD1. The V and J ends lost 6 bases and 7 bases, in that order; junction bases with no gene match: 7. Germline assignment: CDR1 SNHLY and CDR2 FYNNEI. This CDR3 is built from 15 residues.

This chain links TRBV27 with TRBJ2-1; weak D call: TRBD1 (6 bases). Trimming removed 6 bases at V and 7 bases at J, with 19 bases between. Germline CDR1 and CDR2: MNHEY and SMNVEV (reference sequence). This CDR3 comprises 15 residues. CDR3 coding DNA: TGTGCCAGCAGCCCTCCGGTTTGGGGGCCGAATGAGCAGTTCTTC. This codes for CASSPPVWGPNEQFF.

The chain recombines TRBV19 with TRBJ1-4; D is ambiguous. The CDR3 runs 14 residues. Germline CDR1 reads LNHDA; CDR2 reads SQIVND (reference sequence). The V end was cut by 4 bases, the J end by 3 bases, with 9 bases between. The DNA for the CDR3 is TGTGCCAGTAGTAGCCGGGTGGCTAATGAAAAACTGTTTTTT. It encodes CASSSRVANEKLFF. Filled out from reference TRBV19 and TRBJ1-4, the complete variable domain reads DGGITQSPKYLFRKEGQNVTLSCEQNLNHDAMYWYRQDPGQGLRLIYYSQIVNDFQKGDIAEGYSVSREKKESFPLTVTSAQKNPTAFYLCASSSRVANEKLFFGSGTQLSVL.

This rearrangement joins TRBV28 to TRBJ2-1; D is perhaps TRBD2 (6 bases). CDR1 is MDHEN and CDR2 is SYDVKM in the germline V gene. V was clipped by 5 bases and J by 13 bases, with 18 bases between them. This CDR3 has 13 residues. The CDR3 protein is CASSPARPSAQFF. As DNA, the CDR3 is TGTGCCAGCAGTCCCGCTCGTCCTAGCGCTCAGTTCTTC.

The rearrangement joins TRBV6-1 to TRBJ1-2; 10 nucleotides align to TRBD1. The germline CDR1 and CDR2 sequences are MNHNS and SASEGT. V lost 0 bases to trimming and J lost 5 bases; unmatched junction nucleotides: 6. The CDR3 loop spans 16 amino acids. The CDR3 loop is CASSEARDRGRYGYTF. The CDR3 region has the DNA TGTGCCAGCAGTGAAGCGCGTGACAGGGGGCGTTATGGCTACACCTTC.

The rearrangement uses TRBV27 and TRBJ1-1; tentatively, D is TRBD1 (6 bases). Germline-derived CDR1 and CDR2 are MNHEY and SMNVEV (reference sequence). Trimming left V 1 base short and J 6 bases short, with 9 bases between. The CDR3 runs 13 residues. The CDR3 sequence is CASSLLGAAEAFF. The CDR3 DNA sequence: TGTGCCAGCAGTTTATTGGGGGCCGCTGAAGCTTTCTTT.

There are a few counts of this clone. V usage is TRBV19 and J usage is TRBJ1-4; tentatively, D is TRBD1 (6 bases). The CDR3 contains 14 residues. Germline CDR1 is LNHDA and CDR2 is SQIVND (reference sequence). The germline V and J ends were trimmed by 7 bases and 4 bases, with 13 bases remaining between them. The CDR3 sequence: CASTRQAFNEKLFF. CDR3 nucleotide sequence: TGTGCCAGTACCCGACAGGCTTTTAATGAAAAACTGTTTTTT.

The count of this clone is one. This chain uses TRBV4-1 with TRBJ2-3, with 10 bases matching TRBD2. There are 14 residues in the CDR3. Germline V gene lookup returns CDR1 MGHRA and CDR2 YSYEKL. V was clipped by 5 bases and J by 3 bases; unmatched bases: 2. DNA of the CDR3: TGCGCCAGCAGCACTAGCGGGGTAACAGATACGCAGTATTTT. It codes for CASSTSGVTDTQYF.

There are a few counts of this clone. The chain carries TRBV18 and TRBJ1-2; maybe TRBD1 (6 bases). With 3 bases removed from V and 2 bases from J, the gap between germline ends came to 7 bases. The CDR3 contains 13 residues. Germline V gives CDR1 KGHSH, CDR2 LQKENI. The CDR3 nucleotides are TGTGCCAGCTCACCCACAGGGAACTATGGCTACACCTTC. Protein sequence: CASSPTGNYGYTF.

The genes are TRBV27 and TRBJ1-2, with D maybe TRBD1 (6 bases). Germline loops: CDR1 MNHEY, CDR2 SMNVEV (reference sequence). Deletions cut 6 bases from V and 0 bases from J, with 14 bases between. The CDR3 runs to 15 residues. The CDR3 reads CASRGGARANYGYTF. CDR3 sequence (DNA): TGTGCCAGCAGAGGGGGGGCGCGAGCTAACTATGGCTACACCTTC.

This chain links TRBV10-3 with TRBJ2-7; no clear D. Germline V gives CDR1 ENHRY, CDR2 SYGVKD. This CDR3 comprises 15 residues. V lost 0 bases to trimming and J lost 0 bases, with 9 bases between them. CDR3 sequence: CAISESRSPSYEQYF. CDR3 bases: TGTGCCATCAGTGAGTCCCGCAGTCCCTCCTACGAGCAGTACTTC.

The chain carries TRBV10-1 and TRBJ2-3; the match to TRBD2 covers 10 bases. This CDR3 region has 15 residues. Germline assignment: CDR1 WNHNN and CDR2 SYGVQD (reference sequence). V gave up 2 bases and J gave up 6 bases; unmatched junction bases: 5. The CDR3 DNA reads as TGCGCCAGCAGTGAGGGACTAGCGGACCGTGATACGCAGTATTTT. Amino acid sequence: CASSEGLADRDTQYF.

Of note for this clone: One end of the junction is discordant with germline, which a read error may explain. The CDR3 reads CASSRGLGYGYTF. Written as DNA, the CDR3 is TGTGCCAGCAGTAGGGGCTTAGGCTATGGCTACACCTTC. The V and J genes are TRBV19 and TRBJ1-2; TRBD1 is a possible D gene (5 bases). The CDR3 has 13 residues. Germline values: CDR1 LNHDA, CDR2 SQIVND (reference sequence).

The CDR3 DNA is TGTGCCAGCAGTATGACGCGGGAGCAGTACTTC. It translates to CASSMTREQYF. The chain carries TRBV7-2 and TRBJ2-7; D is undetermined. This CDR3 has 11 amino acids. Deletions cut 6 bases from V and 7 bases from J, with 10 bases between. Germline values: CDR1 SGHTA, CDR2 FQGNSA.

This clone has only one observation. The rearrangement uses TRBV30 and TRBJ2-7; 13 bases map to TRBD2. This CDR3 has 14 amino acids. Trimming removed 4 bases from V and 6 bases from J; junction bases left unmatched: 6. CDR1 and CDR2 from the germline V gene are GTSNPN and SVGIG (reference sequence). CDR3 in DNA: TGTGCCTGGAAAATACTAGCGGGAGGGCTCGAGCAGTACTTC. It codes for CAWKILAGGLEQYF.

The V and J genes are TRBV7-9 and TRBJ2-7; D possibly corresponds to TRBD2 (6 bases). V was shortened by 1 base and J by 6 bases, with 10 bases between the two germline ends. Germline lookup yields CDR1 SEHNR and CDR2 FQNEAQ (reference sequence). The CDR3 is 13 residues long. The CDR3 is CASSLGLVPEQYF. In DNA form, the CDR3 reads TGTGCCAGCAGCTTAGGACTAGTACCCGAGCAGTACTTC.